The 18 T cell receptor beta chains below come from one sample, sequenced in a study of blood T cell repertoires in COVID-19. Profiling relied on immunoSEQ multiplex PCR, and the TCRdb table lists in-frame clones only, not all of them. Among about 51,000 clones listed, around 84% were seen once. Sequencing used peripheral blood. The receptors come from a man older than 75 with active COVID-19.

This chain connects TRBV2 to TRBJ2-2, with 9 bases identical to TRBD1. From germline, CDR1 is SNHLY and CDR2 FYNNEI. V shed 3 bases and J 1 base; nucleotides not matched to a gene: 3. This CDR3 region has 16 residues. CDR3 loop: CASSELGQGNTGELFF. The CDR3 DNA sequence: TGTGCCAGCAGTGAGTTGGGACAGGGGAACACCGGGGAGCTGTTTTTT.

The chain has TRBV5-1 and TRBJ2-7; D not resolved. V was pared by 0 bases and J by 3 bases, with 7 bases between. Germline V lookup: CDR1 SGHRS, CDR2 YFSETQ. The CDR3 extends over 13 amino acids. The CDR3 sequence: CASSLGQNYEQYF. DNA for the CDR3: TGCGCCAGCAGCTTGGGGCAGAACTACGAGCAGTACTTC. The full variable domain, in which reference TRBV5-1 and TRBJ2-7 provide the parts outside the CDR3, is KAGVTQTPRYLIKTRGQQVTLSCSPISGHRSVSWYQQTPGQGLQFLFEYFSETQRNKGNFPGRFSGRQFSNSRSEMNVSTLELGDSALYLCASSLGQNYEQYFGPGTRLTVT.

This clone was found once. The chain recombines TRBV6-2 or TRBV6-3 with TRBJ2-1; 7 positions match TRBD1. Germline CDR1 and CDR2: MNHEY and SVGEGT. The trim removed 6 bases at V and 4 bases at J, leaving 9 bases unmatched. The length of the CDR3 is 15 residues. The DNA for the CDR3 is TGTGCCAGCAGCCTCCCGGACAGGCCTTACAATGAGCAGTTCTTC. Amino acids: CASSLPDRPYNEQFF.

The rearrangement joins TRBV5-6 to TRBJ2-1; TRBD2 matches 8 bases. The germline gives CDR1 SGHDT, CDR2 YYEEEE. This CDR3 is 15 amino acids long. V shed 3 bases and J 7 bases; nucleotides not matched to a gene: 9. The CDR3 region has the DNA TGTGCCAGCAGCTCGAGCGGGAGTAGGGTGAATGAGCAGTTCTTC. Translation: CASSSSGSRVNEQFF.

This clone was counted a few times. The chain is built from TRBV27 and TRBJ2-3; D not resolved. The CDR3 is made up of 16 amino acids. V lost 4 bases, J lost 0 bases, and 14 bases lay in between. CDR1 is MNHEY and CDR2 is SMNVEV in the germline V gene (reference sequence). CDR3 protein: CASSSLRQASTDTQYF. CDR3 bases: TGTGCCAGCAGTTCCCTCCGGCAGGCTAGCACAGATACGCAGTATTTT.

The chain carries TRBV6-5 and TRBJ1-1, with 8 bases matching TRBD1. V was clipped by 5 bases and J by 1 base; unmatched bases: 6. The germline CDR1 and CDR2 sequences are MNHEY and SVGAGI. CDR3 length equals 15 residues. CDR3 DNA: TGTGCCAGCAGTCCCAGGGGGCGCGGGAACACTGAAGCTTTCTTT. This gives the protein CASSPRGRGNTEAFF.

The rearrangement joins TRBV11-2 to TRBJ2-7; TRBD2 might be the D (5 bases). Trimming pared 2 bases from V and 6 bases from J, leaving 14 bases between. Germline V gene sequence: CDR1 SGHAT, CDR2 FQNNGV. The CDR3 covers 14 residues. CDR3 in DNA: TGTGCCAGCAGCTTACAACTAGTTGTCGGCGAGCAGTACTTC. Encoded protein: CASSLQLVVGEQYF.

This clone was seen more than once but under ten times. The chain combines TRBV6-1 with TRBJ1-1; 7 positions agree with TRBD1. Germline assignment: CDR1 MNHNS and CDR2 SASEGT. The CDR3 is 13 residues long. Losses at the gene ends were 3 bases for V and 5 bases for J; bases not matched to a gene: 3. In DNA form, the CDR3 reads TGTGCCAGCAGTGAGGAACAGGGGACTGAAGCTTTCTTT. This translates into CASSEEQGTEAFF.

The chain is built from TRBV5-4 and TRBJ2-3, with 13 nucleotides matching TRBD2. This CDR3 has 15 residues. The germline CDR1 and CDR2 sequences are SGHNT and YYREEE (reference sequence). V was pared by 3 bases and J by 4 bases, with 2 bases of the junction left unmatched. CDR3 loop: CASSWTSGSSDTQYF. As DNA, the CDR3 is TGTGCCAGCAGCTGGACTAGCGGGAGTTCAGATACGCAGTATTTT.

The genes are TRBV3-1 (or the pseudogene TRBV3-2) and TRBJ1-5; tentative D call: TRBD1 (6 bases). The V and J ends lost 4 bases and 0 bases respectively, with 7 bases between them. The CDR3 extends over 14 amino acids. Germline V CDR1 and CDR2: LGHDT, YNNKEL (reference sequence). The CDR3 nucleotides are TGTGCCAGCAGCCTGACAGGTAGCAATCAGCCCCAGCATTTT. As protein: CASSLTGSNQPQHF.

CDR3 region: CASSLATGGVNYGYTF. As DNA, the CDR3 is TGTGCCAGCAGCTTGGCAACGGGGGGGGTGAACTATGGCTACACCTTC. The chain links TRBV5-5 to TRBJ1-2; possibly TRBD1 for D (5 bases). Germline V CDR1 and CDR2: SGHKS, YYEKEE (reference sequence). This CDR3 region has 16 residues. V was pared by 0 bases and J by 2 bases, with 14 bases between.

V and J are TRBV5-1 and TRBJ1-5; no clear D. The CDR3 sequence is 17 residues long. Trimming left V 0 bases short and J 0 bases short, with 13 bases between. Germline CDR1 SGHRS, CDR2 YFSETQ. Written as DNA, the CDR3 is TGCGCCAGCAGCTTGGATGCGTATTCCGATAGCAATCAGCCCCAGCATTTT. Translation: CASSLDAYSDSNQPQHF.

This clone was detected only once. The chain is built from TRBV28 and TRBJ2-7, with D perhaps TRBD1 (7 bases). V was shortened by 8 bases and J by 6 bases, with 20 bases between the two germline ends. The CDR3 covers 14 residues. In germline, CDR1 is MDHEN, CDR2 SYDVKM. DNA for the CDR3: TGTGCCAGCGTAAGAGGGGGCCAGGGAGGCGAGCAGTACTTC. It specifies CASVRGGQGGEQYF.

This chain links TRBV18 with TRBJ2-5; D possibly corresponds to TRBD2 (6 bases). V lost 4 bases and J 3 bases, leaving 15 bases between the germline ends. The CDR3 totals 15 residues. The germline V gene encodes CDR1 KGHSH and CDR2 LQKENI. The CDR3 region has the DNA TGTGCCAGCTCACACGGGAGACACAATAAAGAGACCCAGTACTTC. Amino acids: CASSHGRHNKETQYF.

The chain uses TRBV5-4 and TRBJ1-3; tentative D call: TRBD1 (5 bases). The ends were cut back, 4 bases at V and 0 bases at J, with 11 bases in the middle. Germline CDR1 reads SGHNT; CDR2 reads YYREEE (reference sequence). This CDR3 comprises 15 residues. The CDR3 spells CASSPPGNSGNTIYF. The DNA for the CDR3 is TGTGCCAGCAGCCCGCCAGGGAACTCTGGAAACACCATATATTTT.

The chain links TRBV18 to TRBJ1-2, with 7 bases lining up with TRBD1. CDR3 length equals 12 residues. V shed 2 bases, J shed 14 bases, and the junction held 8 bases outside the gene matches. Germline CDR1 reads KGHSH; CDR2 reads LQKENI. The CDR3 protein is CASSPRQGFITF. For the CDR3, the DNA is TGTGCCAGCTCACCAAGACAGGGCTTTATTACCTTC.

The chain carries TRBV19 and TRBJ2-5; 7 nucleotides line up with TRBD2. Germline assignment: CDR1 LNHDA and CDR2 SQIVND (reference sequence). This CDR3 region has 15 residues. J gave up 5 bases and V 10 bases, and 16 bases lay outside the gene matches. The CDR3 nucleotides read TGTGCCACGAAACTTCTAGCGGATGGTAGGGAGACCCAGTACTTC. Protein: CATKLLADGRETQYF. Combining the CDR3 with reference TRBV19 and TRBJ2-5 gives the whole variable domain DGGITQSPKYLFRKEGQNVTLSCEQNLNHDAMYWYRQDPGQGLRLIYYSQIVNDFQKGDIAEGYSVSREKKESFPLTVTSAQKNPTAFYLCATKLLADGRETQYFGPGTRLLVL.

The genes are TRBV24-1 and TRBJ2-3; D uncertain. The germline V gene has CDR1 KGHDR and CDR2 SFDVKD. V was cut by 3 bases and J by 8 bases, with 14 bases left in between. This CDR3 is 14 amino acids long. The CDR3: CATSDAVDIGTQYF. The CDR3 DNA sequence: TGTGCCACCAGTGATGCGGTCGATATAGGTACGCAGTATTTT.